This record covers a single TCR beta chain. What it recognizes is unknown. Each gene name is a mouse one. The CDR3 end is not reached by the read, which stops 1 residue before it; the germline J gene fills it in. The sample's time point: mouse harvest day 7 after allogeneic transplant. Mouse grafts combined 10^7 T-cell-depleted bone marrow cells with 10^6 splenic CD5+ T cells. The CDR3 sequence is 14 residues long. V dropped 4 bases and J dropped 0; count of bases not matched to a gene: 2. CDR1 is KGHPV and CDR2 is FQNQEV in the germline V gene (reference sequence). Sequencing was performed with immunoSEQ multiplex PCR; in TCRdb, only in-frame clones are kept and a portion is missing. This table has several thousand clones, 50% appearing once. The source of the sample is a study of tissue T cells after allogeneic stem cell transplantation. Study results and limitations: Sampling depth was limited, and the cohort was small and clinically varied. Within patients, tissue anatomy strongly shaped TCR repertoire composition. Shared clones across patients were few; motif clustering revealed tissue-specific shared signatures.

This chain joins TRBV26 and TRBJ1-2; TRBD1 aligns across 7 bases. This TCR was sampled from a female BALB/c mouse given C57BL/6 T cells with graft-versus-host disease after an allogeneic hematopoietic cell transplant. Sequenced material: lymph node tissue. CDR3 amino acids: CASSRQGSNSDYTF. The DNA read from the CDR3 is TGTGCCAGCAGTCGACAGGGATCAAACTCCGACTACACC.